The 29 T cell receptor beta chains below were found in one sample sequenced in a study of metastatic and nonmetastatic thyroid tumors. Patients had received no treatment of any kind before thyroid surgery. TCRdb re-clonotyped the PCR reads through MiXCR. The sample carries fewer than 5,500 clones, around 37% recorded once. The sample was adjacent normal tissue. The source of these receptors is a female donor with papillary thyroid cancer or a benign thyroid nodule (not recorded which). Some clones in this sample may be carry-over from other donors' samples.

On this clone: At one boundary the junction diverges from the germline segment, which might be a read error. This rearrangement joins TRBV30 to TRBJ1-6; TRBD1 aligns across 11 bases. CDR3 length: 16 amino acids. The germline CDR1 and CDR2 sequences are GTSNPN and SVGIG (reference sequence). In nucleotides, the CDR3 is TGTGCCTGGAGTGTACTGGGGACAGGGGGTAATTCACCCCTCCGCTTT. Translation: CAWSVLGTGGNSPLRF.

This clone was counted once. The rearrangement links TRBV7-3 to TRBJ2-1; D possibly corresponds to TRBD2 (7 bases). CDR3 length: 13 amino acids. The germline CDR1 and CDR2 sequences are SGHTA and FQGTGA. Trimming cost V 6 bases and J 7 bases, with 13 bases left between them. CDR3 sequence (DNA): TGTGCCAGCAGGAAAGGGGGGGCGAATGAGCAGTTCTTC. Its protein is CASRKGGANEQFF.

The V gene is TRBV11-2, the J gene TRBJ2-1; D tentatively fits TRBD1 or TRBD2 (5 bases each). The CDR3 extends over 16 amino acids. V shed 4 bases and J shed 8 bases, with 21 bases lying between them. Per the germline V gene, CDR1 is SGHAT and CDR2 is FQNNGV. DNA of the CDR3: TGTGCCAGCAGCTACACCCCGGGACCGGGTACACATGAGCAGTTCTTC. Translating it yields CASSYTPGPGTHEQFF. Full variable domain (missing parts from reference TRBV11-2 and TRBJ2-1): EAGVAQSPRYKIIEKRQSVAFWCNPISGHATLYWYQQILGQGPKLLIQFQNNGVVDDSQLPKDRFSAERLKGVDSTLKIQPAKLEDSAVYLCASSYTPGPGTHEQFFGPGTRLTVL.

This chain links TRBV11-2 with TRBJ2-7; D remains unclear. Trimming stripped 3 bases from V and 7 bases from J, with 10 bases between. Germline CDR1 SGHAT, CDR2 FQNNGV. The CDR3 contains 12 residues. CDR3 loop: CASSFRVGEQYF. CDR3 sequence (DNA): TGTGCCAGCAGCTTTCGGGTAGGGGAGCAGTACTTC.

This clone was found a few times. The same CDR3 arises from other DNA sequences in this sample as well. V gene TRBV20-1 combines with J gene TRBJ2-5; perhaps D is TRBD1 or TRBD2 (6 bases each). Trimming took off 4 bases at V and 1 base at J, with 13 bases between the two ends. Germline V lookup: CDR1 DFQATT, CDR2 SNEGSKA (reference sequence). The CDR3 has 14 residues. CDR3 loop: CSANGGGGQETQYF. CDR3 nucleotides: TGCAGTGCTAACGGGGGCGGCGGCCAAGAGACCCAGTACTTC.

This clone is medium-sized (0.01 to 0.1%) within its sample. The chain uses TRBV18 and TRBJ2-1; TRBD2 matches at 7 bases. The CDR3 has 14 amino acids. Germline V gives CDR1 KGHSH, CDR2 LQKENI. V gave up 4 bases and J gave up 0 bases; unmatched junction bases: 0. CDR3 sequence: CASSRGSSYNEQFF. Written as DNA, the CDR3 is TGTGCCAGCTCACGCGGGAGCTCCTACAATGAGCAGTTCTTC.

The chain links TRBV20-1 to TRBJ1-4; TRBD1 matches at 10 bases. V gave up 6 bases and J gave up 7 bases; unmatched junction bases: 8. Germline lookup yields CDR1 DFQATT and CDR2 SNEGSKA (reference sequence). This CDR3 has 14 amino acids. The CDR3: CSAISDRGSEKLFF. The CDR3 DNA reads TGCAGTGCCATCTCGGACAGGGGGAGTGAAAAACTGTTTTTT.

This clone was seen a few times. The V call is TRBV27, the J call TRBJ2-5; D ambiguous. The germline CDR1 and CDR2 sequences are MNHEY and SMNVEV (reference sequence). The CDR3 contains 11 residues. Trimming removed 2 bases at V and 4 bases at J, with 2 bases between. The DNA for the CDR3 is TGTGCCAGCAGTTTAGGAGAGACCCAGTACTTC. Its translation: CASSLGETQYF.

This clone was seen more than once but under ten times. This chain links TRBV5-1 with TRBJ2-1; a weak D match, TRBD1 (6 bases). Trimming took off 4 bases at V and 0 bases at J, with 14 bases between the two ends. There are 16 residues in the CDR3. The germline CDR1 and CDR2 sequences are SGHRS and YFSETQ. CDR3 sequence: CASSLSDRSSYNEQFF. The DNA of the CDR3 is TGCGCCAGCAGCCTATCAGACAGGAGCTCCTACAATGAGCAGTTCTTC.

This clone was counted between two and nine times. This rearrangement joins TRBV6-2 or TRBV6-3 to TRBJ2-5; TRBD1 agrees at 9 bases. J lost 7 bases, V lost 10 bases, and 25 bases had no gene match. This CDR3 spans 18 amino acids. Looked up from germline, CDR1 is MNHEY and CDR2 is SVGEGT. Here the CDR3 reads CATKPGQGRPQPGWTQYF. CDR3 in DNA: TGTGCCACTAAACCGGGACAGGGACGTCCACAACCGGGTTGGACCCAGTACTTC.

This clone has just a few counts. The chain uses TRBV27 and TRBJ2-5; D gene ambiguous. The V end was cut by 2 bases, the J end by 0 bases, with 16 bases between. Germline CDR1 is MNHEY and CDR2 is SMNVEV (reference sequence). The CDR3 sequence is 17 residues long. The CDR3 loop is CASSLLPVTMYQETQYF. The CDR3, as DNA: TGTGCCAGCAGTTTACTTCCAGTGACGATGTACCAAGAGACCCAGTACTTC.

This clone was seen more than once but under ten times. CDR3 bases: TGTGCCAGCAGTTACGTACGGAGGCAGGGGCGGTTGGACACTGAAGCTTTCTTT. Its protein is CASSYVRRQGRLDTEAFF. The chain recombines TRBV6-5 with TRBJ1-1; D might be TRBD1 (6 bases). Trimming removed 2 bases from V and 3 bases from J, with 22 bases in between. CDR1 and CDR2 from the germline V gene are MNHEY and SVGAGI. The CDR3 spans 18 residues.

As DNA, the CDR3 is TGTGCCAGCAGCTTTGACAGGGCCTACGAGCAGTACTTC. Protein product: CASSFDRAYEQYF. The chain employs TRBV5-5 and TRBJ2-7; TRBD1 matches at 7 bases. There are 13 residues in the CDR3. Per the germline V gene, CDR1 is SGHKS and CDR2 is YYEKEE (reference sequence). V lost 2 bases and J lost 2; bases outside the gene matches: 1.

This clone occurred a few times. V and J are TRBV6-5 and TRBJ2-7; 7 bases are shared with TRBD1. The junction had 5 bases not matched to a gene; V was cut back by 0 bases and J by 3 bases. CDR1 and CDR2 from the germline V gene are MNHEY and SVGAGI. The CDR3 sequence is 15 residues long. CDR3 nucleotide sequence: TGTGCCAGCAGTTACTCGGCAGGGGGAGTCTACGAGCAGTACTTC. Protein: CASSYSAGGVYEQYF.

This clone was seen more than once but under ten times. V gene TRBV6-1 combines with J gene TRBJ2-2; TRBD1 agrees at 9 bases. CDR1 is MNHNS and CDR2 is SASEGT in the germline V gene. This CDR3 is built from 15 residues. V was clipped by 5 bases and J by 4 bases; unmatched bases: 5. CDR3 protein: CASSPGQGITGELFF. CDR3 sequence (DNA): TGTGCCAGCAGTCCAGGACAGGGGATCACCGGGGAGCTGTTTTTT.

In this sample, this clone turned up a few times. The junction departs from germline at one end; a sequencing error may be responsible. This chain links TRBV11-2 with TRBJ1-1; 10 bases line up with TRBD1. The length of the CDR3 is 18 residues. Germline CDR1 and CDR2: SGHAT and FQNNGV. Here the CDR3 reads CASSPRPRTGGLNAEAFF. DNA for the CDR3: TGTGCCAGCAGCCCGAGACCGAGGACAGGGGGACTGAACGCTGAAGCTTTCTTT.

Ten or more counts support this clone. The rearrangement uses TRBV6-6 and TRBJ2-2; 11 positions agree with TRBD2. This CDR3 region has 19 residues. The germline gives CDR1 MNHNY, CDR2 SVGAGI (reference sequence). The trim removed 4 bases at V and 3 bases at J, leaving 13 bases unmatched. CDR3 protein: CASSSIGTSGFEDTGELFF. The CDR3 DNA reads TGTGCCAGCAGTTCTATTGGGACTAGCGGATTCGAGGACACCGGGGAGCTGTTTTTT.

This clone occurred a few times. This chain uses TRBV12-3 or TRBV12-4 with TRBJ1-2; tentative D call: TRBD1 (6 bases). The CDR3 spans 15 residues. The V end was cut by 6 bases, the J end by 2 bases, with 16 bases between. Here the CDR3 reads CASSRQDSLNYGYTF. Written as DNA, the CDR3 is TGTGCCAGCAGCCGACAGGACTCGCTAAACTATGGCTACACCTTC.

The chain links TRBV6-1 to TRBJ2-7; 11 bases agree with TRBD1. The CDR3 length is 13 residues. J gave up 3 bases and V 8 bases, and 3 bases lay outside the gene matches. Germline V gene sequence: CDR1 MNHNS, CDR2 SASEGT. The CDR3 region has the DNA TGTGCCAGCGGGACAGGGGGTTACTACGAGCAGTACTTC. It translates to CASGTGGYYEQYF.

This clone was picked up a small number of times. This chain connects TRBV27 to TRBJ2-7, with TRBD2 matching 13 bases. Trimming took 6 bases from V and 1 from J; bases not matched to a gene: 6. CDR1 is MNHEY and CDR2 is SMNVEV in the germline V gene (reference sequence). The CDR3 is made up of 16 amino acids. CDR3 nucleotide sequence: TGTGCCAGCAGAGGACTAGCGGGAGTAAAATCCTACGAGCAGTACTTC. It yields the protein CASRGLAGVKSYEQYF.

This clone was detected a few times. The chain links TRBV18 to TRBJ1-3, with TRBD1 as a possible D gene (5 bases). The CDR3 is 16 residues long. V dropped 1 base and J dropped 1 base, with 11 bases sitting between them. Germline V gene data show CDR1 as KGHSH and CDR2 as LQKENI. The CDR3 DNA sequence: TGTGCCAGCTCACCACGTCAAGGGGTTTCTGGAAACACCATATATTTT. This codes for CASSPRQGVSGNTIYF.

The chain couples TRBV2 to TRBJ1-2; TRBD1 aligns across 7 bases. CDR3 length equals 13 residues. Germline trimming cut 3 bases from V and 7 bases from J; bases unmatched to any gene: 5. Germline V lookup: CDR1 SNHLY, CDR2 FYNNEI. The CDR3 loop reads CASSEAQGGGYTF. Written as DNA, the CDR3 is TGTGCCAGCAGTGAGGCCCAGGGGGGTGGCTACACCTTC.

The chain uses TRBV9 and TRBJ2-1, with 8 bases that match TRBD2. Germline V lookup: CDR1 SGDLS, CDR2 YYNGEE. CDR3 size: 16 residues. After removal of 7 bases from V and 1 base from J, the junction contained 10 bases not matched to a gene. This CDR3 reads CASERGAGVSYNEQFF. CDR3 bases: TGTGCCAGCGAACGCGGAGCGGGAGTATCCTACAATGAGCAGTTCTTC.

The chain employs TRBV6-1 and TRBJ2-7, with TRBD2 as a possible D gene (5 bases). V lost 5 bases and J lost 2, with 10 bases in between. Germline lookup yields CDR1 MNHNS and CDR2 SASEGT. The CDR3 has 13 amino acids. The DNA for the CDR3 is TGTGCCAGCAGTCTCGGACTGACCTACGAGCAGTACTTC. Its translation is CASSLGLTYEQYF.

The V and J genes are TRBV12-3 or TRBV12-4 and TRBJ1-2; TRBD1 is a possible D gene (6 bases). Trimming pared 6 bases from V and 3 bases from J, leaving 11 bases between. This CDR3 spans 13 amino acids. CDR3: CASSRDIHYGYTF. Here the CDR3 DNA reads TGTGCCAGCAGCCGGGACATTCACTATGGCTACACCTTC.

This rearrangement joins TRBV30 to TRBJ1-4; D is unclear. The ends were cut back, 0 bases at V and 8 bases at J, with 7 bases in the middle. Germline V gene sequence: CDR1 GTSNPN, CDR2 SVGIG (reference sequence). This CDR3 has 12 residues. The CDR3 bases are TGTGCCTGGAGTGTACTAAGGGAAAAACTGTTTTTT. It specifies CAWSVLREKLFF.

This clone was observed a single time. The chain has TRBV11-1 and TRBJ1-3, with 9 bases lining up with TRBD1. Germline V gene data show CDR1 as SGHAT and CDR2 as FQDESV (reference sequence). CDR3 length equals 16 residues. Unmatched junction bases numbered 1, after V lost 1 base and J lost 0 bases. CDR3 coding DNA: TGTGCCAGCAGCTTAGGGGACAGGGTCTCTGGAAACACCATATATTTT. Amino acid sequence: CASSLGDRVSGNTIYF.

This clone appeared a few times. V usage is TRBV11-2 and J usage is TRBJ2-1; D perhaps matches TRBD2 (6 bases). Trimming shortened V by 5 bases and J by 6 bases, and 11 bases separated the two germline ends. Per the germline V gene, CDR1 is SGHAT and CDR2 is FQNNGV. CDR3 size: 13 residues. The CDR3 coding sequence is TGTGCCAGCAGCGTAAGACTAGTCAATGAGCAGTTCTTC. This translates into CASSVRLVNEQFF. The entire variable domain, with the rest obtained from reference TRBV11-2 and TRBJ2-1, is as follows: EAGVAQSPRYKIIEKRQSVAFWCNPISGHATLYWYQQILGQGPKLLIQFQNNGVVDDSQLPKDRFSAERLKGVDSTLKIQPAKLEDSAVYLCASSVRLVNEQFFGPGTRLTVL.

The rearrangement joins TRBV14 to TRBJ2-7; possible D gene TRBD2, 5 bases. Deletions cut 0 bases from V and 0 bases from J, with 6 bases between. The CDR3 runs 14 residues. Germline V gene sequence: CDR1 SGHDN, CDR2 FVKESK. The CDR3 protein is CASSQDEGSYEQYF. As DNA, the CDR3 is TGTGCCAGCAGCCAAGATGAGGGCTCCTACGAGCAGTACTTC. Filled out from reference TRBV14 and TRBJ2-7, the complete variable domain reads EAGVTQFPSHSVIEKGQTVTLRCDPISGHDNLYWYRRVMGKEIKFLLHFVKESKQDESGMPNNRFLAERTGGTYSTLKVQPAELEDSGVYFCASSQDEGSYEQYFGPGTRLTVT.